The T cell receptor (beta chain) described here comes from a study of metastatic and nonmetastatic thyroid tumors. At the level of the study: It was across blood and tumor or nodule tissue from malignant and benign thyroid patients that repertoires were compared. Study findings and constraints: Versus benign nodules, malignant thyroid tumors reportedly had significantly higher TCR beta diversity, in blood and tumor.

The table lists this clone with a few counts. Its cognate antigen is unknown. All patients were untreated before thyroid surgery. Original methodology: The authors used CDR3 differences across clinicopathological groups to build a distant-metastasis classifier for papillary thyroid cancer. TCRdb re-called clones from the PCR reads using MiXCR. What appears here as the V and J calls and clone size reflects TCRdb's work, not the paper's. The data show more than 65,000 clones, 14% seen once. Sequencing used blood. This clonotype originated in a male donor with papillary thyroid cancer or a benign thyroid nodule (not recorded which). Some clones in this sample may be carry-over from other donors' samples.

CDR3 sequence reads: CASSPGQGFEQYF. For the CDR3, the DNA is TGTGCCAGCAGTCCGGGACAGGGATTCGAGCAGTACTTC. The V call is TRBV27, the J call TRBJ2-7; 9 bases map to TRBD1. CDR3 length equals 13 residues. J was trimmed by 6 bases and V by 5 bases; bases with no gene match: 5. Germline V CDR1 and CDR2: MNHEY, SMNVEV (reference sequence).